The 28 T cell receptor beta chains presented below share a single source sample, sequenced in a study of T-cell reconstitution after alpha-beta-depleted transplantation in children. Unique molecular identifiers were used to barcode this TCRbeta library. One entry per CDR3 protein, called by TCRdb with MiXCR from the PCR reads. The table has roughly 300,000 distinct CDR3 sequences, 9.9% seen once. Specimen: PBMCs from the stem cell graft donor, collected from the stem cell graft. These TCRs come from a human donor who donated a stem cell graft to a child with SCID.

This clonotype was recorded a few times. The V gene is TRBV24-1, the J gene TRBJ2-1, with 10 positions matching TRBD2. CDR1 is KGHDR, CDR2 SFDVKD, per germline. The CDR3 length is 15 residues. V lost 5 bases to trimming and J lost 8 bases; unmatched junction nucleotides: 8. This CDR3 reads CATSVVAGGRDEQFF. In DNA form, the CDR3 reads TGTGCCACCAGTGTAGTAGCGGGGGGTCGCGATGAGCAGTTCTTC.

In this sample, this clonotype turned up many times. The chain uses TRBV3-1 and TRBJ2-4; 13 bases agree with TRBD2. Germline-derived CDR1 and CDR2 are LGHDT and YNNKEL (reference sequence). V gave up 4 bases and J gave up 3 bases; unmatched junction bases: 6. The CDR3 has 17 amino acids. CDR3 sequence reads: CASSRGLAGRDKNIQYF. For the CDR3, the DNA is TGTGCCAGCAGCCGGGGACTAGCGGGAAGGGACAAAAACATTCAGTACTTC.

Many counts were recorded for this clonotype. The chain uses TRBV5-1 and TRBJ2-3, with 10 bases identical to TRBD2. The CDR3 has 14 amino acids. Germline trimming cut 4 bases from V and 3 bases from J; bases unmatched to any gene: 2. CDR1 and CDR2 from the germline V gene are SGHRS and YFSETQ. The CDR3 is CASSPGLATDTQYF. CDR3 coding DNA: TGCGCCAGCAGCCCGGGACTAGCGACAGATACGCAGTATTTT.

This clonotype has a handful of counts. CDR3 in DNA: TGTGCCAGCAGCGTAGCTCCAGCAGATACGCAGTATTTT. It codes for CASSVAPADTQYF. The J gene is TRBJ2-3, the V gene TRBV9, with D uncertain. V was shortened by 0 bases and J by 4 bases, with 6 bases between the two germline ends. Germline loops: CDR1 SGDLS, CDR2 YYNGEE. The CDR3 runs 13 residues.

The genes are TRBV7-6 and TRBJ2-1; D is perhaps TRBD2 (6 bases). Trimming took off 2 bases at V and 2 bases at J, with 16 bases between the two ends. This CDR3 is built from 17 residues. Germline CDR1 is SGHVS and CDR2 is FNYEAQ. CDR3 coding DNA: TGTGCCAGCAGCTTAAGTAGCGTCGGGGGACCCTACAATGAGCAGTTCTTC. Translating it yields CASSLSSVGGPYNEQFF.

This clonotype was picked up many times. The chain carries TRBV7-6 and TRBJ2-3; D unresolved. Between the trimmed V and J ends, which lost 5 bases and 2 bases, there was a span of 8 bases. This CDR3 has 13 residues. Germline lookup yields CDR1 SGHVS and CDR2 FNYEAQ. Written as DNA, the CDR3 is TGTGCCAGCAGCCCCCGATTCACAGATACGCAGTATTTT. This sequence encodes CASSPRFTDTQYF.

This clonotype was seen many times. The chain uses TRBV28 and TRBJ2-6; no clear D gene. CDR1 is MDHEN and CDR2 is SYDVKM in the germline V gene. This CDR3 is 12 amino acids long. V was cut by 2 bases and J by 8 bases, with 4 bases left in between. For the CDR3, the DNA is TGTGCCAGCAGTTTACCCCCCAACGTCCTGACTTTC. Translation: CASSLPPNVLTF. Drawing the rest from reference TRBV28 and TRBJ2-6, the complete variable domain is DVKVTQSSRYLVKRTGEKVFLECVQDMDHENMFWYRQDPGLGLRLIYFSYDVKMKEKGDIPEGYSVSREKKERFSLILESASTNQTSMYLCASSLPPNVLTFGAGSRLTVL.

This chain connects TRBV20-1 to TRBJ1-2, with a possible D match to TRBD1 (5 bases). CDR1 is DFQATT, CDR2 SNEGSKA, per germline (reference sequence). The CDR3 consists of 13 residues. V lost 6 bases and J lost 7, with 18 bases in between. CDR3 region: CSAPLVGRGGYTF. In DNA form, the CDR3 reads TGCAGTGCCCCCCTCGTGGGAAGGGGTGGCTACACCTTC.

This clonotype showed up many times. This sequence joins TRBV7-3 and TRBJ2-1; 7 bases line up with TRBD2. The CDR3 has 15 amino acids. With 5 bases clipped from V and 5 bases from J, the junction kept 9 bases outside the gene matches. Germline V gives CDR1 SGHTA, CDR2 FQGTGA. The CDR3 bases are TGTGCCAGCAGCCCAAGCGGGGAGGTTGACAATGAGCAGTTCTTC. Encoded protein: CASSPSGEVDNEQFF. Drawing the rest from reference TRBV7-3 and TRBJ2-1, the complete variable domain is GAGVSQTPSNKVTEKGKYVELRCDPISGHTALYWYRQSLGQGPEFLIYFQGTGAADDSGLPNDRFFAVRPEGSVSTLKIQRTERGDSAVYLCASSPSGEVDNEQFFGPGTRLTVL.

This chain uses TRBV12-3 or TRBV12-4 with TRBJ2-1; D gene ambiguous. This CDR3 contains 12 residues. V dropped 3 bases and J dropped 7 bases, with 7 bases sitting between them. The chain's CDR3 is CASSFRRNEQFF. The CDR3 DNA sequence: TGTGCCAGCAGTTTCAGGCGGAATGAGCAGTTCTTC.

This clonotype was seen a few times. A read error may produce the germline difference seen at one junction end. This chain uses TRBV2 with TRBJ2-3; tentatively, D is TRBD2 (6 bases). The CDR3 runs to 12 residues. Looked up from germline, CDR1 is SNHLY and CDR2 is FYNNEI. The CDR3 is CASNENGSLLYF. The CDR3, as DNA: TGTGCCAGCAATGAAAACGGGAGCCTGCTGTATTTT.

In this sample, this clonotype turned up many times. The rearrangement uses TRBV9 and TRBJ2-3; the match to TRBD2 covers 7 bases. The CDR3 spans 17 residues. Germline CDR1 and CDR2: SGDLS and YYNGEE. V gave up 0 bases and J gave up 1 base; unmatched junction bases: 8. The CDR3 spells CASSVAERGWGTDTQYF. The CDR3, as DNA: TGTGCCAGCAGCGTAGCGGAGCGGGGCTGGGGCACAGATACGCAGTATTTT.

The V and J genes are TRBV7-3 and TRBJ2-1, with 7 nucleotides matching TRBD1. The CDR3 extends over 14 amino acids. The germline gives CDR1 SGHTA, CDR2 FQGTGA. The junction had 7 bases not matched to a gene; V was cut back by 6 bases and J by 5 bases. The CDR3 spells CASSYTGTDNEQFF. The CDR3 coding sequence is TGTGCCAGCAGTTACACCGGGACAGACAATGAGCAGTTCTTC. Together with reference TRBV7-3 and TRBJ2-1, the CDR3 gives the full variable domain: GAGVSQTPSNKVTEKGKYVELRCDPISGHTALYWYRQSLGQGPEFLIYFQGTGAADDSGLPNDRFFAVRPEGSVSTLKIQRTERGDSAVYLCASSYTGTDNEQFFGPGTRLTVL.

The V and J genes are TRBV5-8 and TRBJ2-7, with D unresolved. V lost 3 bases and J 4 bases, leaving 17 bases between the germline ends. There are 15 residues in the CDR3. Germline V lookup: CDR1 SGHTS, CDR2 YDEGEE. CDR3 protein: CASSSGDPLRYEQYF. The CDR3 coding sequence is TGTGCCAGCAGCTCCGGAGATCCCCTCAGGTACGAGCAGTACTTC. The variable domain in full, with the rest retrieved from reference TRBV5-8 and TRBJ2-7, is EAGVTQSPTHLIKTRGQQATLRCSPISGHTSVYWYQQALGLGLQFLLWYDEGEERNRGNFPPRFSGRQFPNYSSELNVNALELEDSALYLCASSSGDPLRYEQYFGPGTRLTVT.

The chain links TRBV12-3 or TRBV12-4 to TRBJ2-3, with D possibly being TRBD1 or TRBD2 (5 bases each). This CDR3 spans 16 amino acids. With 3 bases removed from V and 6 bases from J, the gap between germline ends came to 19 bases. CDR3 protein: CASSFGRGRLGDTQYF. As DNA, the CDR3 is TGTGCCAGCAGTTTCGGACGGGGACGATTAGGGGATACGCAGTATTTT.

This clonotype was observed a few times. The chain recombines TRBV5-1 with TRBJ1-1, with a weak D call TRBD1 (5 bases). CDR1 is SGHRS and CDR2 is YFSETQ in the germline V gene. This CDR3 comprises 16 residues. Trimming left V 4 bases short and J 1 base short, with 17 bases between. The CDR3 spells CASSKTTVNGNTEAFF. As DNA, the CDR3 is TGCGCCAGCAGCAAAACGACAGTGAACGGGAACACTGAAGCTTTCTTT.

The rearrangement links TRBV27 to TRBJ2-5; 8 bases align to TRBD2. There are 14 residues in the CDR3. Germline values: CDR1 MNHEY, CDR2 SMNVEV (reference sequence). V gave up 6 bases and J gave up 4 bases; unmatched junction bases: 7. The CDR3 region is CASRWGLGGETQYF. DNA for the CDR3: TGTGCCAGCAGGTGGGGACTAGGTGGAGAGACCCAGTACTTC.

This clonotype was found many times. The CDR3 here is CASSLVQGAGAFF. Here the CDR3 DNA reads TGTGCCAGCAGTTTAGTGCAGGGGGCTGGAGCTTTCTTT. This chain links TRBV12-3 or TRBV12-4 with TRBJ1-1, with 8 bases aligning to TRBD1. The CDR3 consists of 13 residues. The J segment lost 10 bases and the V segment lost 1 base, leaving 5 bases of the junction unmatched.

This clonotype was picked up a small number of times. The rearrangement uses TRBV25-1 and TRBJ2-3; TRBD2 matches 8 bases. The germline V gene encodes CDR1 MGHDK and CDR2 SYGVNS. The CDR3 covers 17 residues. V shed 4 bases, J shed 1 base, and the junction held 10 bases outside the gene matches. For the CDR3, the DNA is TGTGCCAGCAGTGGGCCCCGGACTAGCCGCGGCACAGATACGCAGTATTTT. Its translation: CASSGPRTSRGTDTQYF.

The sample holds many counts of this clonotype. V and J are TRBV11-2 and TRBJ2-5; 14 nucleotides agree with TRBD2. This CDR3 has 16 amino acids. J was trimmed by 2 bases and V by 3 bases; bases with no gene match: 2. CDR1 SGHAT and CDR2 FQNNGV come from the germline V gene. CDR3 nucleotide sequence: TGTGCCAGCAGCTTGGGACTAGCGGGGGCTCAAGAGACCCAGTACTTC. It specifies CASSLGLAGAQETQYF.

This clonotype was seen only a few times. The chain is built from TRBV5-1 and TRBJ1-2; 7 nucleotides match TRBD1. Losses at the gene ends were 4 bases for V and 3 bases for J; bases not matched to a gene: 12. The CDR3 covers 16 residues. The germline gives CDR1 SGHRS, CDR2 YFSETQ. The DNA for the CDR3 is TGCGCCAGCAGCCCCTGGGCCTGGACAGGCCACTATGGCTACACCTTC. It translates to CASSPWAWTGHYGYTF.

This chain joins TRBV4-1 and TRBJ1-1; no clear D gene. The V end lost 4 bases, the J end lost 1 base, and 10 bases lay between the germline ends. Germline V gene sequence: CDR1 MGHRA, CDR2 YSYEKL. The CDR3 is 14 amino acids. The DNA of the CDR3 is TGCGCCAGCAGCCCCTTGGGGTCGAACACTGAAGCTTTCTTT. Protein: CASSPLGSNTEAFF.

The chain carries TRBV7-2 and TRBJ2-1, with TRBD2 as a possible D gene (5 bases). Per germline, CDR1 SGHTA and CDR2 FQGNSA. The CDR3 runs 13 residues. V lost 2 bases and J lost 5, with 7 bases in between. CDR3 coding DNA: TGTGCCAGCAGCTTACGTAGCGACAATGAGCAGTTCTTC. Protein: CASSLRSDNEQFF.

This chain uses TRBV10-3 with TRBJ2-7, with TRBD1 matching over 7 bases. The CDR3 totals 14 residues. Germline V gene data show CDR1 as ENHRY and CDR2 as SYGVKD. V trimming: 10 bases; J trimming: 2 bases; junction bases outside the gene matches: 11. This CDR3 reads CATTGTDPTYEQYF. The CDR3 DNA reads TGTGCCACAACCGGGACAGACCCCACCTACGAGCAGTACTTC.

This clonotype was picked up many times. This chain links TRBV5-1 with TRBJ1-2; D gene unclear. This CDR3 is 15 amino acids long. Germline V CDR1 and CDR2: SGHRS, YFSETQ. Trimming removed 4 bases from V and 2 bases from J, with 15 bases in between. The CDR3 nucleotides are TGCGCCAGCAGCGCGGACGGAACTACCAACTATGGCTACACCTTC. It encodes CASSADGTTNYGYTF.

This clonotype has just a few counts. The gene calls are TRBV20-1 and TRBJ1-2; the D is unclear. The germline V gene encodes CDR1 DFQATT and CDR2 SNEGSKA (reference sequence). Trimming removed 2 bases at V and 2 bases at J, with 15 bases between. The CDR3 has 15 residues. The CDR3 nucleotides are TGCAGTGCTAGACAATTCGGGCAGAACAACTATGGCTACACCTTC. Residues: CSARQFGQNNYGYTF.

The CDR3 sequence: CASSLGTGTGLGYTEAFF. CDR3 nucleotide sequence: TGTGCCAGCAGCTTAGGCACCGGGACAGGGTTGGGGTACACTGAAGCTTTCTTT. This chain joins TRBV7-8 and TRBJ1-1, with TRBD1 matching 9 bases. Looked up from germline, CDR1 is SGHVS and CDR2 is FQNEAQ. Losses at the gene ends were 1 base for V and 3 bases for J; bases not matched to a gene: 12. This CDR3 is 18 amino acids long.

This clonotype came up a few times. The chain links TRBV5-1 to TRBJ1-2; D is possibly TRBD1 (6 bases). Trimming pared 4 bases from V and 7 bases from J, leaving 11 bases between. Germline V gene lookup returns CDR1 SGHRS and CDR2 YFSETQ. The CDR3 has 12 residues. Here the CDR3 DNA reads TGCGCCAGCAGCGAGACAGGTTCTGGCTACACCTTC. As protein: CASSETGSGYTF.